This T cell receptor beta chain was found in a study of OX40 agonist ivuxolimab in advanced cancers. Study-wide background: In this cohort, patients received ivuxolimab, an agonistic anti-OX40 (CD134) antibody.

Looked up from germline, CDR1 is GTSNPN and CDR2 is SVGIG (reference sequence). V lost 0 bases to trimming and J lost 4 bases, with 18 bases between them. The CDR3 runs 16 residues. Sequenced by immunoSEQ multiplex PCR; TCRdb stores in-frame clones only, minus some. The sample holds under 30,000 clones, 75% to 90% seen once. Study conclusions and caveats: Expanded clones belonging to CD8+ T cells outnumbered, on average, those of CD4+. Among patients with partial responses at 0.1-3.0 mg/kg, clonal expansion was among the lowest.

To note about this clone: Its antigen is still unknown.

The receptor was isolated from an adult with an advanced solid tumor such as melanoma, head and neck, liver or kidney cancer. Material: CD4+ or CD8+ T cells sorted from blood, obtained in a trial of the OX40 agonist ivuxolimab. The rearrangement joins TRBV30 to TRBJ1-2, with D tentatively TRBD1 (5 bases). CDR3 nucleotides: TGTGCCTGGAGTGTACCCTTTGGGGCATCTCCCTATGGCTACACCTTC. This gives the protein CAWSVPFGASPYGYTF.